The 4 T cell receptor beta chains in this list originate from one sample, sequenced in a study of T cell repertoires in cytomegalovirus infection (dated by TCRdb to the late 2010s). The sequencer was an Illumina HiSeq 1500. TCRdb ran its own pipeline on the public reads, namely fastp trimming at Q25 and MiXCR clone calling, and kept in-frame beta chains. Rows are combined by CDR3 protein, so each entry shows the most common genes and DNA. Recorded for this sample are about 250,000 distinct CDR3 sequences; 6% to 8% of them occurred a single time. In total, the top ten clones hold about 6.5% of the sample. The source material was PBMCs. Source of these receptors: a human donor in good health (CMV status not recorded). Some clones in this sample may be carry-over from other donors' samples.

This chain joins TRBV10-2 and TRBJ2-7, with D perhaps matching TRBD1 (5 bases). The CDR3 extends over 12 amino acids. Trimming took off 7 bases at V and 5 bases at J, with 12 bases between the two ends. The germline CDR1 and CDR2 sequences are WSHSY and SAAADI. CDR3 sequence: CASTFQGNEQYF. For the CDR3, the DNA is TGCGCCAGCACCTTCCAGGGCAACGAGCAGTACTTC.

This sequence joins TRBV4-2 and TRBJ1-1; D gene ambiguous. Germline values: CDR1 LGHNA, CDR2 YNFKEQ. The CDR3 spans 14 residues. Trimming removed 0 bases at V and 10 bases at J, with 15 bases between. The CDR3 nucleotides are TGTGCCAGCAGCCAAGATGAACGGGGTCGAGGAGCTTTCTTT. This translates into CASSQDERGRGAFF.

This clonotype was detected many times. The chain combines TRBV20-1 with TRBJ1-5; D remains unclear. The germline V gene encodes CDR1 DFQATT and CDR2 SNEGSKA (reference sequence). This CDR3 is built from 14 residues. Trimming removed 1 base from V and 7 bases from J, with 14 bases in between. In nucleotides, the CDR3 is TGCAGTGCTAGAGTAAACCGTCAAGGGCAGCCCCAGCATTTT. It specifies CSARVNRQGQPQHF.

This clonotype was seen repeatedly, ten times or more. The chain links TRBV7-2 to TRBJ2-3; possible D gene TRBD1, 6 bases. Germline CDR1 SGHTA, CDR2 FQGNSA. Trimming cost V 1 base and J 0 bases, with 23 bases left between them. The CDR3 is 20 amino acids. DNA of the CDR3: TGTGCCAGCAGCTTAGATCTTGCCTTGGTGACCAGGGGAAGCACAGATACGCAGTATTTT. Its translation: CASSLDLALVTRGSTDTQYF.